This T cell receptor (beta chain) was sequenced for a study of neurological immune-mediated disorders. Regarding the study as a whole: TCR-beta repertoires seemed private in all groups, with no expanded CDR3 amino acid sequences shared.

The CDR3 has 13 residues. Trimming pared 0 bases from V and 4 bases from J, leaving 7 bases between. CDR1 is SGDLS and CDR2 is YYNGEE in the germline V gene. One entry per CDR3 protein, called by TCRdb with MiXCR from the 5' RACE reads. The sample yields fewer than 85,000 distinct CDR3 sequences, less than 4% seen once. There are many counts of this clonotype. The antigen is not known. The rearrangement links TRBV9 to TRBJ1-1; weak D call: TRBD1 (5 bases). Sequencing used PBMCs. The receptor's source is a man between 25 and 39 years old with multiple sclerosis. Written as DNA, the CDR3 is TGTGCCAGCAGCGTAGGGCAGGGCACTGAAGCTTTCTTT. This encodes CASSVGQGTEAFF.